This T cell receptor beta chain was identified in a study of blood T cell repertoires in COVID-19. Study-wide background: There were acute and convalescent COVID-19 samples, and they came from the United States, Italy and Spain.

Method: immunoSEQ multiplex PCR; TCRdb's copy keeps in-frame clones and lacks some. Among a few hundred thousand clones listed, roughly nine tenths were seen once. Losses at the gene ends were 1 base for V and 6 bases for J; bases not matched to a gene: 4. From germline, CDR1 is SGHTA and CDR2 FQGTGA. This CDR3 spans 16 amino acids. The V call is TRBV7-3, the J call TRBJ2-1; 12 positions match TRBD2. The clonotype originates from a woman in her thirties or forties who had recovered from COVID-19. Sequencing was performed on peripheral blood. CDR3 amino acids: CASSLISSGRANEQFF. CDR3 nucleotide sequence: TGTGCCAGCAGCTTAATATCTAGCGGGAGGGCCAATGAGCAGTTCTTC.